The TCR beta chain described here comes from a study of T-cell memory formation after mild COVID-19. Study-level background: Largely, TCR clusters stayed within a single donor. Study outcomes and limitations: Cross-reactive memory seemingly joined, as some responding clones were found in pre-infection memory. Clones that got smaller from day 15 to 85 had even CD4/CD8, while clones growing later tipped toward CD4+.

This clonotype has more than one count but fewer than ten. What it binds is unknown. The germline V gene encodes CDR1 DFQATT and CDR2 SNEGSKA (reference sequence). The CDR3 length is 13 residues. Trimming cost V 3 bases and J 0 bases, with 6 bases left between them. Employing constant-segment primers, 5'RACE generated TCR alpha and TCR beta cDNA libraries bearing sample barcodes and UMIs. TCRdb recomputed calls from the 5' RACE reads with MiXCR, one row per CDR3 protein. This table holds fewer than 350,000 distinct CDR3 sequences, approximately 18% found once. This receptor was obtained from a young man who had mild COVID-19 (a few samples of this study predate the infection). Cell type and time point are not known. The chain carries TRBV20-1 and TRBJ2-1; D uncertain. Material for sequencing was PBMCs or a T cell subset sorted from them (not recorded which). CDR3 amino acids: CSARVASYNEQFF. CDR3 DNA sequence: TGCAGTGCTAGGGTGGCCTCCTACAATGAGCAGTTCTTC.